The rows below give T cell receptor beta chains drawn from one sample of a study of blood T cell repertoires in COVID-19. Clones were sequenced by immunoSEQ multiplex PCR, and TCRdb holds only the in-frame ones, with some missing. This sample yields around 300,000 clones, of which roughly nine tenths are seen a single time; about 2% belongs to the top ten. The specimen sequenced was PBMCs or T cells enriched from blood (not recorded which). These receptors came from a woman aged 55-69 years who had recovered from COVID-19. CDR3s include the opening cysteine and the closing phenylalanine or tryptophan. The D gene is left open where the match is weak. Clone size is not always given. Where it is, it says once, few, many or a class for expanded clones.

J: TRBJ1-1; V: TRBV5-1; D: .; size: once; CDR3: CASSPEGFRGGVATEAFF; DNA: TGCGCCAGCAGCCCGGAGGGGTTCCGTGGGGGAGTAGCCACTGAAGCTTTCTTT
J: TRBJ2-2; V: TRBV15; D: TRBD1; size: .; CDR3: CATSREAGGFGGELFF; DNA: TGTGCCACCAGCAGAGAAGCAGGGGGCTTTGGCGGGGAGCTGTTTTTT
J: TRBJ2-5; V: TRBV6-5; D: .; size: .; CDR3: CASTKLGGQETQYF; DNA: TGTGCCAGCACCAAGCTCGGGGGCCAAGAGACCCAGTACTTC
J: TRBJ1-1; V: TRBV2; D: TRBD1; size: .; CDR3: CASSEATGVNTEAFF; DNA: TGTGCCAGCAGTGAGGCGACAGGGGTGAACACTGAAGCTTTCTTT
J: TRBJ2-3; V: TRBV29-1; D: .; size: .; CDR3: CSVYTGFTQYF; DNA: TGCAGCGTCTACACAGGCTTCACGCAGTATTTT
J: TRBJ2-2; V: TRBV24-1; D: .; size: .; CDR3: CATTGTLNTGELFF; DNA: TGTGCCACCACCGGGACTCTCAACACCGGGGAGCTGTTTTTT
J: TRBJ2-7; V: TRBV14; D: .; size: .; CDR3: CASSRWGVLDEQYF; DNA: TGTGCCAGCAGCCGGTGGGGGGTTCTCGACGAGCAGTACTTC
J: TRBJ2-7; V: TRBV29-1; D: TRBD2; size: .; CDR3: CSVEDPGTSGKSYEQYF; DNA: TGCAGCGTTGAAGATCCGGGGACTAGCGGGAAATCCTACGAGCAGTACTTC
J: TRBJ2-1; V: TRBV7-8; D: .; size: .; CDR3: CASSLDGQKYNEQFF; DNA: TGTGCCAGCAGCTTAGATGGACAGAAGTACAATGAGCAGTTCTTC
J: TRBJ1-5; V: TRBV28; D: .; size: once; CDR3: CASSAPGGGNQPQHF; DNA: TGTGCCAGCAGTGCCCCGGGAGGGGGCAATCAGCCCCAGCATTTT